The 4 T cell receptor beta chains listed next were all sequenced from one sample in a study of response to subunit inactivated influenza vaccine. MiXCR, run by TCRdb on the RT-PCR reads, gives a single entry per CDR3 protein. The data contain about 620,000 distinct CDR3 sequences, 10% to 15% of them seen just once; the ten biggest clones take up around 9.6%. The source was PBMCs from blood, collected on the day of vaccination. Receptor source: a man aged 50 or older who received an inactivated influenza vaccine.

This clonotype was seen at least ten times. The chain combines TRBV28 with TRBJ2-5; the D gene is possibly TRBD2 (6 bases). Trimming stripped 5 bases from V and 1 base from J, with 11 bases between. CDR1 and CDR2 (germline): MDHEN, SYDVKM. The CDR3 loop spans 14 amino acids. The CDR3 loop reads CASSRLGFQETQYF. The CDR3 coding sequence is TGTGCCAGCAGTCGACTAGGGTTCCAAGAGACCCAGTACTTC.

To note about this clonotype: A read error may be the cause here, since a much bigger clone is one base away. The chain carries TRBV5-1 and TRBJ2-1; 7 bases fit TRBD2. Unmatched junction bases numbered 5, after V lost 1 base and J lost 4 bases. Germline loops: CDR1 SGHRS, CDR2 YFSETQ. This CDR3 has 15 amino acids. The chain's CDR3 is CASSLSGNTYNEQFF. CDR3 bases: TGCGCCAGCAGCTTGAGCGGGAATACTTACAATGAGCAGTTCTTC.

This clonotype was detected ten times or more. This chain links TRBV20-1 with TRBJ2-5; no clear D. V was trimmed by 0 bases and J by 0 bases, leaving 14 bases between them. This CDR3 is 16 amino acids long. Per germline, CDR1 DFQATT and CDR2 SNEGSKA (reference sequence). In DNA, the CDR3 is TGCAGTGCTAGAGATCACGTGAGAGAGTACCAAGAGACCCAGTACTTC. Translated: CSARDHVREYQETQYF.

This clonotype was observed many times. The rearrangement links TRBV12-3 or TRBV12-4 to TRBJ1-5; the D is unclear. The CDR3 is 12 residues long. Trimming stripped 4 bases from V and 8 bases from J, with 9 bases between. CDR3 in amino acids: CASSSPPEPQHF. The CDR3 bases are TGTGCCAGCAGTTCCCCTCCGGAGCCCCAGCATTTT.